This TCR beta chain is from a study of CD8 T cells in Susac syndrome. With random hexamers, roughly 0.5 to 1 ug RNA was reverse transcribed. TCRdb analysed the immunoSEQ multiplex PCR reads with MiXCR anew, one entry per CDR3 protein. The sample lists about 120,000 distinct CDR3 sequences, 94% occurring once. This clonotype has just one count. Germline loops: CDR1 MNHEY, CDR2 SMNVEV (reference sequence). Trimming cost V 2 bases and J 6 bases, with 8 bases left between them. CDR3 length: 13 residues. This TCR was sampled from a human donor in good health. The material sequenced was CD4+ T cells from PBMCs. The J gene is TRBJ1-5, the V gene TRBV27; D is ambiguous. This CDR3 is CASSLEVTQPQHF. Written as DNA, the CDR3 is TGTGCCAGCAGTTTAGAGGTGACTCAGCCCCAGCATTTT.